Listed below are T cell receptor beta chains from one sample, sequenced in a study of OX40 agonist ivuxolimab in advanced cancers. Repertoires were generated with immunoSEQ multiplex PCR, while TCRdb's copy carries only in-frame clones and drops some. This table holds approximately 66,000 clones, roughly nine tenths found once. The sample consisted of CD4+ or CD8+ T cells sorted from blood, taken in a trial of the OX40 agonist ivuxolimab. These receptor sequences come from an adult with an advanced solid tumor such as melanoma, head and neck, liver or kidney cancer. CDR3s include the opening cysteine and the closing phenylalanine or tryptophan. Fields, in order: clone size, J gene, D gene, V gene, CDR3 protein, CDR3 DNA. A D gene is named only where the DNA matches it firmly. Clone size, where shown, is once, few, many, or a class for clones that have expanded.

>-|TRBJ2-1|TRBD1|TRBV9
CASSTHSDRGNNEQFF
TGTGCCAGCAGCACTCACTCGGACAGGGGGAACAATGAGCAGTTCTTC
>-|TRBJ1-5|TRBD1|TRBV30
CAWSAGQGGQPQHF
TGTGCCTGGAGTGCAGGACAGGGAGGTCAGCCCCAGCATTTT
>-|TRBJ1-2|-|TRBV15
CATSNLPTPNYGYTF
TGTGCCACCAGCAACCTACCCACGCCTAACTATGGCTACACCTTC
>-|TRBJ2-1|TRBD2|TRBV13
CASRISGGPYNEQFF
TGTGCCAGCAGAATAAGCGGGGGACCCTACAATGAGCAGTTCTTC
>-|TRBJ2-1|-|TRBV7-2
CASSLGSDNEQFF
TGTGCCAGCAGCTTAGGCTCGGACAATGAGCAGTTCTTC
>medium-sized|TRBJ2-7|-|TRBV6-5
CASSYIGPTYEQYF
TGTGCCAGCAGTTACATTGGCCCCACCTACGAGCAGTACTTC
>-|TRBJ2-2|-|TRBV28
CASSLSSGFVTGELFF
TGTGCCAGCAGTTTAAGTTCCGGGTTTGTCACCGGGGAGCTGTTTTTT
>-|TRBJ1-2|-|TRBV6-4
CASMADVGLGGYTF
TGTGCCAGCATGGCGGACGTTGGTTTGGGAGGCTACACCTTC
>-|TRBJ2-7|-|TRBV27
CASSPTESSYEQYF
TGTGCCAGCAGCCCGACTGAGAGCTCCTACGAGCAGTACTTC
>-|TRBJ2-5|TRBD2|TRBV7-2
CASSLALSGGWWETQYF
TGTGCCAGCAGCTTAGCGCTGAGCGGGGGGTGGTGGGAGACCCAGTACTTC
>-|TRBJ2-7|-|TRBV28
CASRPGAHEQYF
TGTGCCAGCAGGCCCGGGGCCCACGAGCAGTACTTC
>-|TRBJ1-4|-|TRBV7-9
CASSLVVSSNEKLFF
TGTGCCAGCAGCTTAGTCGTGTCCAGTAATGAAAAACTGTTTTTT
>once|TRBJ2-7|TRBD2|TRBV27
CASSPWQGGEQYF
TGTGCCAGCAGTCCCTGGCAGGGAGGGGAGCAGTACTTC
>few|TRBJ1-1|-|TRBV9
CASSVSLDGNTEAFF
TGTGCCAGCAGCGTCTCTCTGGACGGCAACACTGAAGCTTTCTTT
>-|TRBJ2-1|TRBD1|TRBV9
CASREGQGADNEQFF
TGTGCCAGCAGAGAGGGACAGGGGGCAGATAATGAGCAGTTCTTC
>-|TRBJ2-6|TRBD1|TRBV7-9
CASSLGTGGSGANVLTF
TGTGCCAGCAGCTTAGGTACAGGGGGCAGTGGGGCCAACGTCCTGACTTTC
>-|TRBJ1-1|-|TRBV5-1
CASSSEGMGTLGTEAFF
TGCGCCAGCAGTTCCGAAGGGATGGGGACTCTGGGCACTGAAGCTTTCTTT
>few|TRBJ2-3|TRBD2|TRBV9
CASSLGTSGTDTQYF
TGTGCCAGCAGCTTGGGGACTAGCGGCACAGATACGCAGTATTTT
>-|TRBJ1-5|-|TRBV5-6
CASSLGPNSNQPQHF
TGTGCCAGCAGCTTGGGGCCGAATAGCAATCAGCCCCAGCATTTT
>-|TRBJ2-3|-|TRBV4-3
CASSPRDLNTDTQYF
TGCGCCAGCAGCCCTAGAGACCTTAACACAGATACGCAGTATTTT
>-|TRBJ2-7|-|TRBV19
CASSRDPSYEQYF
TGTGCCAGTAGTAGGGATCCGTCTTACGAGCAGTACTTC
>-|TRBJ2-7|-|TRBV29-1
CSVSEQAYEQYF
TGCAGCGTCAGTGAACAGGCCTACGAGCAGTACTTC
>-|TRBJ1-1|-|TRBV7-9
CASSPAMVTEAFF
TGTGCCAGCAGCCCCGCCATGGTGACTGAAGCTTTCTTT
>-|TRBJ2-1|-|TRBV5-6
CASSLVGPVTSYNEQFF
TGTGCCAGCAGCTTGGTGGGACCGGTTACCTCCTACAATGAGCAGTTCTTC
>-|TRBJ1-6|-|TRBV7-2
CASNLGGSPLHF
TGTGCCAGCAATTTGGGCGGTTCACCCCTCCACTTT
>-|TRBJ1-1|-|TRBV27
CASSPFGANTEAFF
TGTGCCAGCAGTCCATTCGGGGCTAACACTGAAGCTTTCTTT
>-|TRBJ1-1|TRBD1|TRBV27
CASSLQGDTEAFF
TGTGCCAGCAGTTTACAGGGGGACACTGAAGCTTTCTTT
>-|TRBJ1-5|-|TRBV27
CASSLGGSGQPQHF
TGTGCCAGCAGTTTGGGGGGGTCAGGGCAGCCCCAGCATTTT
>-|TRBJ1-1|TRBD1|TRBV11-2
CASSSPATGGVKDTEAFF
TGTGCCAGCAGCTCGCCGGCGACAGGGGGCGTGAAGGACACTGAAGCTTTCTTT
>once|TRBJ2-7|-|TRBV4-1
CASSQDLAGATYEQYF
TGCGCCAGCAGCCAAGATCTGGCAGGGGCTACCTACGAGCAGTACTTC
>-|TRBJ1-1|-|TRBV11-2
CASSMKSRGPMNTEAFF
TGTGCCAGCAGCATGAAGTCGAGGGGCCCTATGAACACTGAAGCTTTCTTT